The TCR beta chain under discussion was sequenced for a study of cytomegalovirus exposure and HLA in healthy donors. Study-level findings and limits: For TCR beta chains, V- and J-gene trimming was later linked to a missense DCLRE1C variant. It was reported in a later analysis that an Asian-associated ancestry cluster showed fewer N-insertions than the roughly 710-donor mean.

In the case of this clone: Its antigen is as yet unknown.

The PCR made use of 60 Vbeta and 13 Jbeta primers. Using immunoSEQ multiplex PCR, the repertoire was profiled, and TCRdb retains in-frame clones only, with some absent. The sample includes about 180,000 clones, 70% to 80% of them seen just once. The length of the CDR3 is 14 residues. Germline CDR1 and CDR2: SGHTA and FQGNSA. Sequencing input: PBMCs. This sequence was found in a woman aged 40 to 49 in good health and CMV-seronegative. The V and J genes are TRBV7-2 and TRBJ2-7; 9 bases line up with TRBD2. Here the CDR3 DNA reads TGTGCTAGCGCCCTAGCTAGCGGGAACTACGAGCAGTACTTC. As protein: CASALASGNYEQYF.